These T cell receptor beta chains were read from a single sample in a study of tumour-infiltrating T cells in Burkitt lymphoma. TCRdb's copy holds only in-frame clones and misses some; the assay was immunoSEQ multiplex PCR. The sample lists 14,000 or so clones, approximately 29% occurring once. Sequencing was done on a sample of tumor tissue. These receptors all stem from a human donor with diffuse large B-cell lymphoma. Each CDR3 is given with its conserved first and last residue. Fields, in order: J gene, D gene, clone size, V gene, CDR3 DNA, CDR3 protein. The D gene is left open where the match is weak. Expanded clones are given a class, and other clones once, few, many or no size at all.

TRBJ1-1	NA	few	TRBV2	TGTGCCAGCAGTGAGATGGTGGGAAACACTGAAGCTTTCTTT	CASSEMVGNTEAFF
TRBJ2-1	TRBD2	NA	TRBV19	TGTGCCAGTAGTATGTGGGGGAGGGGAGATTTCGATGAGCAGTTCTTC	CASSMWGRGDFDEQFF
TRBJ2-2	TRBD1	NA	TRBV11-2	TGTGCCAGCAGCATGCGACAGGGTTTAGGCGGGGAGCTGTTTTTT	CASSMRQGLGGELFF
TRBJ2-2	NA	NA	TRBV18	TGTGCCAGCTCACCTCAAATGACAGGCCCGAACACCGGGGAGCTGTTTTTT	CASSPQMTGPNTGELFF
TRBJ1-2	NA	medium-sized	TRBV2	TGTGCCAGCAGTGAGCAGCCCATCACCTTCTATGGCTACACCTTC	CASSEQPITFYGYTF
TRBJ1-6	NA	NA	TRBV5-4	TGTGCCAGCAGCTCCGGAGATTCACCCCTCCACTTT	CASSSGDSPLHF
TRBJ1-2	NA	NA	TRBV9	TGTGCCAGCAGCGTAGGGGCCCTCCCGAGTGACTATGGCTACACCTTC	CASSVGALPSDYGYTF
TRBJ2-7	NA	once	TRBV7-7	TGTGCTAGCAGCCGAACTGGGACGGCAGACGTCCACGAGCAGTACTTC	CASSRTGTADVHEQYF
TRBJ2-1	TRBD2	few	TRBV4-2	TGTGCCAGCAGCCAGGGACTAGCAAATGAGCAGTTCTTC	CASSQGLANEQFF
TRBJ2-2	TRBD1	few	TRBV30	TGTGCCTGCCCCAGGACAGGGACGAACACCGGGGAGCTGTTTTTT	CACPRTGTNTGELFF
TRBJ1-3	NA	NA	TRBV29-1	TGCAGCGTTGAAGATCGCCGGGGGCGGCTGGACGGCGACACCATATATTTT	CSVEDRRGRLDGDTIYF
TRBJ2-3	NA	NA	TRBV6-1	TGTGCCAGCAGTGGGAAGAACCTTAATCCAGGGGATACGCAGTATTTT	CASSGKNLNPGDTQYF
TRBJ1-3	NA	NA	TRBV6-6	TGTGCCAGCAGGACTGGTTCATCTGGAAACACCATATATTTT	CASRTGSSGNTIYF
TRBJ2-3	NA	NA	TRBV21-1	TGTGCCAGCAGCAAGCATGTGGTAGCCTTCCAGATAGATACGCAGTATTTT	CASSKHVVAFQIDTQYF
TRBJ2-2	NA	NA	TRBV5-3	TGTGCCAGAAGCTTGTTTCTTGTCGATAACACCGGGGAGCTGTTTTTT	CARSLFLVDNTGELFF
TRBJ2-2	TRBD1	NA	TRBV7-3	TGTGCCAGCAGCTCAACAGGGGGTGGCACCGGGGAGCTGTTTTTT	CASSSTGGGTGELFF
TRBJ2-1	NA	few	TRBV7-8	TGTGCCAGCGGTTTGAACAATGAGCAGTTCTTC	CASGLNNEQFF
TRBJ1-5	NA	NA	TRBV6-1	TGTGCCAGCAGTGTATACAGGGTTGGCAATCAGCCCCAGCATTTT	CASSVYRVGNQPQHF